The 14 T cell receptor beta chains given below trace back to one sample, sequenced in a study of cytomegalovirus exposure and HLA in healthy donors. PCR amplification relied on 60 Vbeta primers (plus 13 Jbeta primers). Using immunoSEQ multiplex PCR, the repertoire was profiled, and TCRdb retains in-frame clones only, with some absent. The sample yields around 130,000 clones, around 70% seen once. The sequenced material came from PBMCs. These receptors were taken from a man aged 35-49 years in good health and CMV-seropositive.

The chain is built from TRBV11-2 and TRBJ1-1, with 9 bases that match TRBD1. V was pared by 4 bases and J by 4 bases, with 13 bases of the junction left unmatched. In germline, CDR1 is SGHAT, CDR2 FQNNGV. The CDR3 loop spans 17 amino acids. CDR3 loop: CASSSGMGQGAFTEAFF. The CDR3 DNA follows: TGTGCCAGCAGCTCGGGGATGGGACAGGGAGCGTTCACTGAAGCTTTCTTT.

The chain joins TRBV28 to TRBJ2-1; perhaps TRBD1 as D (6 bases). Germline V gene sequence: CDR1 MDHEN, CDR2 SYDVKM. This CDR3 region has 14 residues. V lost 6 bases to trimming and J lost 8 bases, with 17 bases between them. Written as DNA, the CDR3 is TGTGCCAGCAGCTTCCCCGAAGGGGGAGATGAGCAGTTCTTC. It translates to CASSFPEGGDEQFF. The variable domain in full, with the rest retrieved from reference TRBV28 and TRBJ2-1, is DVKVTQSSRYLVKRTGEKVFLECVQDMDHENMFWYRQDPGLGLRLIYFSYDVKMKEKGDIPEGYSVSREKKERFSLILESASTNQTSMYLCASSFPEGGDEQFFGPGTRLTVL.

This chain joins TRBV5-1 and TRBJ2-5, with D perhaps matching TRBD1 (6 bases). CDR1 is SGHRS, CDR2 YFSETQ, per germline. This CDR3 region has 15 residues. The V end lost 0 bases, the J end lost 4 bases, and 13 bases lay between the germline ends. CDR3 coding DNA: TGCGCCAGCAGCTTGGAGGGGGAGCCCCGAGAGACCCAGTACTTC. It yields the protein CASSLEGEPRETQYF.

V usage is TRBV15 and J usage is TRBJ2-6; D call uncertain. Germline CDR1 and CDR2: LNHNV and YYDKDF (reference sequence). This CDR3 is 17 amino acids long. V lost 3 bases to trimming and J lost 4 bases, with 16 bases between them. The CDR3 loop is CATSSEDPRSGANVLTF. For the CDR3, the DNA is TGTGCCACCAGCAGCGAGGATCCCCGCTCAGGGGCCAACGTCCTGACTTTC.

V and J are TRBV7-6 and TRBJ1-1; D possibly corresponds to TRBD1 (5 bases). CDR1 SGHVS and CDR2 FNYEAQ come from the germline V gene. Trimming pared 5 bases from V and 1 base from J, leaving 11 bases between. The CDR3 length is 14 residues. The CDR3 region is CASSLPGENTEAFF. The CDR3 nucleotides read TGTGCCAGCAGCCTACCGGGGGAGAACACTGAAGCTTTCTTT.

V usage is TRBV27 and J usage is TRBJ2-5; maybe TRBD2 (7 bases). Trimming took off 4 bases at V and 4 bases at J, with 13 bases between the two ends. CDR3 length equals 14 residues. Per germline, CDR1 MNHEY and CDR2 SMNVEV (reference sequence). In DNA, the CDR3 is TGTGCCAGCAGTTATGGGGGGGCACCAGAGACCCAGTACTTC. Protein product: CASSYGGAPETQYF.

The chain is built from TRBV19 and TRBJ1-1; D remains ambiguous. CDR3 size: 13 residues. Trimming pared 7 bases from V and 4 bases from J, leaving 13 bases between. The V gene's germline CDR1 is LNHDA and CDR2 SQIVND (reference sequence). CDR3 nucleotides: TGTGCCAGTACCGTCTGGGGAGGCACTGAAGCTTTCTTT. It is translated as CASTVWGGTEAFF.

The rearrangement uses TRBV28 and TRBJ1-1; 7 positions agree with TRBD1. The CDR3 has 12 amino acids. V trimming: 2 bases; J trimming: 12 bases; junction bases outside the gene matches: 6. Germline V gene sequence: CDR1 MDHEN, CDR2 SYDVKM. The CDR3 DNA follows: TGTGCCAGCAGTTTAGCCGGGACAGAGACTTTCTTT. Encoded protein: CASSLAGTETFF.

The V and J genes are TRBV27 and TRBJ1-2, with D maybe TRBD1 (6 bases). The CDR3 extends over 13 amino acids. Deletions cut 5 bases from V and 4 bases from J, with 11 bases between. Germline CDR1 and CDR2: MNHEY and SMNVEV (reference sequence). The CDR3 bases are TGTGCCAGCAGTCCAGGGGTGGGCTATGGCTACACCTTC. Residues: CASSPGVGYGYTF.

The rearrangement uses TRBV10-3 and TRBJ1-2, with 7 bases matching TRBD1. J was trimmed by 5 bases and V by 0 bases; bases with no gene match: 6. Germline CDR1 reads ENHRY; CDR2 reads SYGVKD. The CDR3 is 15 amino acids. The CDR3 region is CAISESLGGAYGYTF. CDR3 coding DNA: TGTGCCATCAGTGAGTCGTTAGGGGGCGCGTATGGCTACACCTTC.

The chain employs TRBV27 and TRBJ2-1; tentatively, D is TRBD2 (5 bases). V was shortened by 6 bases and J by 0 bases, with 18 bases between the two germline ends. This CDR3 has 17 amino acids. Germline CDR1 reads MNHEY; CDR2 reads SMNVEV (reference sequence). The CDR3 is CASSPFPPEDSYNEQFF. CDR3 bases: TGTGCCAGCAGCCCCTTTCCCCCGGAGGACTCCTACAATGAGCAGTTCTTC.

The chain combines TRBV2 with TRBJ1-1; weak D call: TRBD1 (6 bases). V shed 3 bases and J shed 4 bases, with 9 bases lying between them. CDR1 is SNHLY and CDR2 is FYNNEI in the germline V gene. The CDR3 is 13 amino acids. DNA for the CDR3: TGTGCCAGCAGTGATTCCAGGGGCACTGAAGCTTTCTTT. Translation: CASSDSRGTEAFF.

The chain couples TRBV30 to TRBJ2-3; 8 bases are a match to TRBD2. The CDR3 sequence is 15 residues long. The trim removed 0 bases at V and 4 bases at J, leaving 6 bases unmatched. The germline CDR1 and CDR2 sequences are GTSNPN and SVGIG (reference sequence). CDR3 DNA: TGTGCCTGGAGTGTTGTACTAGCGGTTGCAGATACGCAGTATTTT. As protein: CAWSVVLAVADTQYF. The whole variable domain, remainder taken from reference TRBV30 and TRBJ2-3, is SQTIHQWPATLVQPVGSPLSLECTVEGTSNPNLYWYRQAAGRGLQLLFYSVGIGQISSEVPQNLSASRPQDRQFILSSKKLLLSDSGFYLCAWSVVLAVADTQYFGPGTRLTVL.

The rearrangement links TRBV5-1 to TRBJ2-7, with 10 bases that match TRBD2. The germline V gene has CDR1 SGHRS and CDR2 YFSETQ. This CDR3 is 17 amino acids long. The ends lost 4 bases at V and 0 bases at J; junction bases unmatched: 10. The CDR3 loop is CASSTGLAAMSSYEQYF. CDR3 coding DNA: TGCGCCAGCAGCACAGGACTAGCGGCGATGAGCTCCTACGAGCAGTACTTC.